This TCR beta chain was recorded in a study of blood T cell repertoires in COVID-19. Study in general: PBMCs, B-cell-depleted T cells, or T cells provided the cDNA or gDNA that made up the material.

The study drew participants aged about 18 to 89 years from approximately 23 US areas. Assay used: immunoSEQ multiplex PCR; TCRdb lists only in-frame clones, some missing. The sample consists of roughly 300,000 clones, under 90% of them appearing once. The receptor was derived from a woman aged 18-29 years who had recovered from COVID-19. Specimen: PBMCs or T cells enriched from blood (not recorded which).

The CDR3: CASSLVRGGLTSTDTQYF. CDR3 nucleotides: TGTGCCAGCAGCTTAGTGCGGGGGGGACTTACTAGCACAGATACGCAGTATTTT. J is TRBJ2-3 and V is TRBV11-2; 9 positions agree with TRBD2. The junction had 8 bases not matched to a gene; V was cut back by 1 base and J by 0 bases. Germline V CDR1 and CDR2: SGHAT, FQNNGV. The CDR3 spans 18 residues.